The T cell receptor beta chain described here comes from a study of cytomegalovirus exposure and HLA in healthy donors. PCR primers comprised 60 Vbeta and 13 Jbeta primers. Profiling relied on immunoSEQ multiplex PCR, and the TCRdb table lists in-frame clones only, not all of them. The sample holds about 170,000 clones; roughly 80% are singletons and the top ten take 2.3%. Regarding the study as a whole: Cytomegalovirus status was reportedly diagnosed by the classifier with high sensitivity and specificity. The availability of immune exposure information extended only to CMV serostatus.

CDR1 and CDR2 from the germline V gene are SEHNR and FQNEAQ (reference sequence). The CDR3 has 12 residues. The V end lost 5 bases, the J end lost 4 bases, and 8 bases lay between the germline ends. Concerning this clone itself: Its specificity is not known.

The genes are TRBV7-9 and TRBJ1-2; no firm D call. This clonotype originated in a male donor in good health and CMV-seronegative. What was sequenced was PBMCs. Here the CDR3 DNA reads TGTGCCAGCAGCCCTAATAGCTATGGCTACACCTTC. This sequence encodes CASSPNSYGYTF.